A selection of T cell receptor beta chains follows, all from one sample in a study of shared clonotypes between healthy human individuals. Only in-frame clones appear in the TCRdb table, and some are missing; sequencing was by immunoSEQ multiplex PCR. The repertoire holds about 710,000 clones, with around 70% as singletons. Material for sequencing was memory CD4+ T cells sorted from blood. These receptors all come from a woman aged 25 to 39 in good health. Both conserved end residues are part of each CDR3. Fields, in order: clone size, CDR3 length, J gene, V gene, D gene, CDR3 protein, CDR3 DNA. D genes are given only for firm matches. Not all rows give a size; the values are once, few, many and, for expanded clones, a class.

>.|14|TRBJ1-2|TRBV5-1|.
CASSPGSLGGGYTF
TGCGCCAGCAGTCCCGGCAGCCTGGGGGGTGGCTACACCTTC
>.|14|TRBJ1-2|TRBV2|TRBD1
CASSGQGAPYGYTF
TGTGCCAGCAGTGGACAGGGGGCGCCTTATGGCTACACCTTC
>.|15|TRBJ2-3|TRBV6-1|TRBD1
CASSWGQGLADTQYF
TGTGCCAGCAGTTGGGGACAGGGCTTGGCCGATACGCAGTATTTT
>few|15|TRBJ2-1|TRBV7-2|.
CASSTSALPEREQFF
TGTGCCAGCAGCACCTCCGCTCTTCCAGAACGTGAGCAGTTCTTC
>.|16|TRBJ2-5|TRBV5-1|TRBD2
CASSPGGGLAKETQYF
TGCGCCAGCAGCCCAGGGGGTGGACTAGCGAAAGAGACCCAGTACTTC
>.|15|TRBJ1-1|TRBV5-4|TRBD1
CASSLGQGQYTEAFF
TGTGCCAGCAGCTTGGGCCAGGGACAGTACACTGAAGCTTTCTTT
>once|16|TRBJ2-3|TRBV10-3|TRBD2
CAISPQRERGADTQYF
TGTGCCATCAGTCCACAGCGGGAGCGGGGCGCAGATACGCAGTATTTT
>.|17|TRBJ2-5|TRBV18|.
CASSPRQKQTRTETQYF
TGTGCCAGCTCACCACGACAGAAACAAACTCGGACGGAGACCCAGTACTTC
>.|14|TRBJ1-2|TRBV19|.
CASSGGPNNYGYTF
TGTGCCAGTAGCGGGGGGCCCAATAACTATGGCTACACCTTC
>once|15|TRBJ2-3|TRBV5-1|.
CASSLGGGWSDTQYF
TGCGCCAGCAGCTTGGGTGGGGGTTGGTCAGATACGCAGTATTTT
>.|15|TRBJ1-1|TRBV19|.
CASSPPAVKNTEAFF
TGTGCCAGTAGTCCCCCGGCGGTCAAGAACACTGAAGCTTTCTTT
>many|16|TRBJ1-4|TRBV6-1|TRBD1
CASSEAIGGGAGKLFF
TGTGCCAGCAGTGAAGCTATAGGGGGCGGGGCCGGAAAACTGTTTTTT
>many|15|TRBJ1-2|TRBV7-2|.
CARPPPTGINYGYTF
TGTGCCAGACCCCCTCCCACAGGGATTAACTATGGCTACACCTTC
>.|20|TRBJ2-1|TRBV27|TRBD2
CASSSNLGLAGKVSYNEQFF
TGTGCCAGCAGTTCTAACCTCGGACTAGCGGGAAAAGTTTCCTACAATGAGCAGTTCTTC
>.|13|TRBJ2-7|TRBV5-1|TRBD2
CASSPGLVHEQYF
TGCGCCAGCAGCCCTGGACTAGTCCACGAGCAGTACTTC
>.|15|TRBJ2-2|TRBV11-3|.
CASSLGTSPSGELFF
TGTGCCAGCAGCTTAGGGACTTCGCCGAGCGGGGAGCTGTTTTTT
>.|16|TRBJ2-1|TRBV15|.
CATSRERQAGGGEQFF
TGTGCCACCAGCAGAGAGAGACAGGCTGGGGGTGGTGAGCAGTTCTTC
>.|14|TRBJ2-1|TRBV7-2|TRBD2
CASSLETWGGEQFF
TGTGCCAGCAGCTTAGAAACCTGGGGGGGTGAGCAGTTCTTC
>.|15|TRBJ1-1|TRBV27|.
CASSLLGRPNTEAFF
TGTGCCAGCAGTCTCCTAGGGCGGCCGAACACTGAAGCTTTCTTT
>few|15|TRBJ2-7|TRBV2|TRBD1
CASTEVGTALDEQYF
TGTGCCAGCACGGAGGTCGGGACAGCCCTTGACGAGCAGTACTTC
>.|14|TRBJ1-1|TRBV6-1|.
CASSVQGGNTEAFF
TGTGCCAGCAGTGTGCAGGGCGGGAACACTGAAGCTTTCTTT
>.|16|TRBJ2-3|TRBV18|TRBD2
CASSPQAGGPTDTQYF
TGTGCCAGCTCACCACAAGCGGGAGGGCCAACAGATACGCAGTATTTT
>.|14|TRBJ2-1|TRBV7-9|.
CASRLGSVYNEQFF
TGTGCCAGCAGGCTAGGTTCCGTATACAATGAGCAGTTCTTC
>.|16|TRBJ2-5|TRBV27|.
CASSSYSSPIGETQYF
TGTGCCAGCAGTTCGTACTCTAGCCCAATTGGGGAGACCCAGTACTTC
>.|18|TRBJ2-7|TRBV5-1|TRBD1
CASSLWRVSGTGTYEQYF
TGCGCCAGCAGCTTGTGGCGTGTGTCCGGGACAGGGACCTACGAGCAGTACTTC
>.|16|TRBJ2-7|TRBV11-1|.
CASSFSGTRSSYEQYF
TGTGCCAGCAGCTTCTCCGGGACAAGGAGCTCCTACGAGCAGTACTTC
>.|17|TRBJ2-1|TRBV28|.
CASSSLRARRSYNEQFF
TGTGCCAGCAGTTCCCTGCGGGCCCGGCGCTCCTACAATGAGCAGTTCTTC
>few|13|TRBJ1-1|TRBV11-1|.
CASSLQGDTEAFF
TGTGCCAGCAGCTTACAAGGGGACACTGAAGCTTTCTTT
>.|16|TRBJ2-7|TRBV11-2|TRBD2
CASSGPGGLAVSEQYF
TGTGCCAGCAGCGGGCCGGGGGGACTAGCGGTGAGCGAGCAGTACTTC
>.|19|TRBJ2-6|TRBV28|TRBD2
CASSLSPGGGPSGANVLTF
TGTGCCAGCAGTTTATCCCCGGGAGGGGGGCCATCTGGGGCCAACGTCCTGACTTTC
>.|15|TRBJ1-3|TRBV15|TRBD1
CATSRDPGGGNTIYF
TGTGCCACCAGCAGAGATCCAGGGGGCGGAAACACCATATATTTT
>many|10|TRBJ2-3|TRBV2|.
CARQTDTQYF
TGTGCCCGTCAAACAGATACGCAGTATTTT
>few|15|TRBJ2-1|TRBV6-4|.
CASSADPSSYNEQFF
TGTGCCAGCAGTGCCGACCCGAGCTCCTACAATGAGCAGTTCTTC
>few|15|TRBJ1-1|TRBV19|.
CASRGPAGTNTEAFF
TGTGCCAGCAGGGGACCGGCAGGGACGAACACTGAAGCTTTCTTT
>.|17|TRBJ2-3|TRBV4-3|TRBD2
CASSQDPGGRSTDTQYF
TGCGCCAGCAGCCAAGATCCTGGCGGGAGGAGCACAGATACGCAGTATTTT
>.|13|TRBJ2-7|TRBV19|.
CASSRETGYEQYF
TGTGCCAGTAGTAGAGAAACCGGTTACGAGCAGTACTTC
>once|14|TRBJ2-5|TRBV2|TRBD1
CASIRDRGQETQYF
TGTGCCAGCATACGAGACAGGGGACAGGAGACCCAGTACTTC
>few|13|TRBJ2-7|TRBV18|.
CASSPPGVYEQYF
TGTGCCAGCTCACCTCCCGGGGTTTACGAGCAGTACTTC
>.|13|TRBJ2-2|TRBV18|.
CASSDQNTGELFF
TGTGCCAGCTCAGACCAGAACACCGGGGAGCTGTTTTTT
>.|15|TRBJ1-2|TRBV5-4|TRBD1
CASSPGTDGDYGYTF
TGTGCCAGCAGCCCCGGGACAGATGGGGACTATGGCTACACCTTC
>.|15|TRBJ2-1|TRBV5-1|TRBD2
CASSLEVGGEDEQFF
TGCGCCAGCAGCTTGGAGGTGGGAGGGGAAGATGAGCAGTTCTTC
>.|15|TRBJ1-2|TRBV29-1|.
CSVEDRSRSMYGYTF
TGCAGCGTTGAAGATCGGAGCAGAAGTATGTATGGCTACACCTTC
>.|18|TRBJ2-1|TRBV25-1|TRBD2
CASTRGTLAGGGYNEQFF
TGTGCCAGCACCCGCGGCACCTTAGCGGGAGGGGGTTACAATGAGCAGTTCTTC
>.|15|TRBJ2-7|TRBV18|TRBD1
CASSPQGQGPYEQYF
TGTGCCAGCTCACCCCAAGGACAGGGCCCCTACGAGCAGTACTTC
>.|16|TRBJ1-1|TRBV6-1|.
CASSVPREAMNTEAFF
TGTGCCAGCAGTGTCCCTCGGGAAGCGATGAACACTGAAGCTTTCTTT
>few|14|TRBJ1-4|TRBV5-1|TRBD1
CASRGTGINEKLFF
TGCGCCAGCAGAGGGACAGGGATCAATGAAAAACTGTTTTTT
>once|14|TRBJ1-1|TRBV7-3|.
CASSPRGISNEAFF
TGTGCCAGCAGCCCCCGAGGAATCTCTAATGAAGCTTTCTTT
>.|15|TRBJ2-1|TRBV7-8|.
CASSLVGRMGREQFF
TGTGCCAGCAGCTTAGTGGGTCGGATGGGACGTGAGCAGTTCTTC
>.|11|TRBJ2-3|TRBV30|.
CAWSVSDTQYF
TGTGCCTGGAGTGTATCCGATACGCAGTATTTT
>few|15|TRBJ2-3|TRBV2|TRBD1
CASSVSSGTGNTQYF
TGTGCCAGCAGCGTCAGCTCCGGGACAGGGAATACGCAGTATTTT